Shown below are 27 T cell receptor beta chains from a single sample sequenced in a study of shared clonotypes between healthy human individuals (dated by TCRdb to 2018 to 2021). Library preparation used the immunoSEQ multiplex PCR assay. Not all clones reach the TCRdb copy of this immuneACCESS table, which keeps in-frame sequences only. Checked studies attribute under half of the gap to unresolved V genes and leave the rest unexplained. Within this sample are some 650,000 clones, with 97% of them counted one time only. The leading ten clones occupy less than 0.065% of the sample. Sample: naive CD4+ T cells sorted from blood. The meaning of the sample's cell subset or site label: CD45RA+ positively selected. The receptors shown here come from a young woman in good health.

The genes are TRBV11-2 and TRBJ2-7; D call uncertain. In germline, CDR1 is SGHAT, CDR2 FQNNGV. This CDR3 has 13 residues. V was cut by 4 bases and J by 5 bases, with 12 bases left in between. The DNA for the CDR3 is TGTGCCAGCAGCTCCCCTCCCCACAACGAGCAGTACTTC. It encodes CASSSPPHNEQYF.

This rearrangement joins TRBV7-2 to TRBJ2-2; TRBD2 might be the D (6 bases). The germline V and J ends were trimmed by 6 bases and 5 bases, with 16 bases remaining between them. The length of the CDR3 is 15 residues. CDR1 and CDR2 (germline): SGHTA, FQGNSA. The CDR3 coding sequence is TGTGCCAGCAGTCGCTCGGGAGTGGGAACCGGGGAGCTGTTTTTT. Translation: CASSRSGVGTGELFF.

The V and J genes are TRBV27 and TRBJ2-1; 8 bases map to TRBD1. This CDR3 spans 15 amino acids. Germline V CDR1 and CDR2: MNHEY, SMNVEV (reference sequence). Losses at the gene ends were 4 bases for V and 3 bases for J; bases not matched to a gene: 5. CDR3 amino acids: CASSSQGAFYNEQFF. The CDR3 region has the DNA TGTGCCAGCAGTTCCCAGGGGGCTTTCTACAATGAGCAGTTCTTC.

The rearrangement uses TRBV5-1 and TRBJ2-1; D is ambiguous. CDR3 length equals 14 residues. Per germline, CDR1 SGHRS and CDR2 YFSETQ. The V end was cut by 3 bases, the J end by 1 base, with 8 bases between. The CDR3 region is CASSSLGSYNEQFF. The CDR3 DNA sequence: TGCGCCAGCAGCTCCTTGGGGTCCTACAATGAGCAGTTCTTC.

For the CDR3, the DNA is TGTGCCAGCGCGGGCAGGGTGACGAGGGAAAAACTGTTTTTT. Translation gives CASAGRVTREKLFF. The genes are TRBV6-5 and TRBJ1-4, with D perhaps TRBD1 (5 bases). The CDR3 is 14 residues long. V shed 8 bases and J shed 8 bases, with 18 bases lying between them. The germline V gene has CDR1 MNHEY and CDR2 SVGAGI.

The chain couples TRBV27 to TRBJ2-1, with TRBD2 matching over 13 bases. The V and J ends lost 6 bases and 7 bases, in that order; junction bases with no gene match: 12. This CDR3 is built from 17 residues. CDR1 and CDR2 from the germline V gene are MNHEY and SMNVEV (reference sequence). The CDR3: CASRLQLAGGPGNEQFF. CDR3 sequence (DNA): TGTGCCAGCAGGCTGCAACTAGCGGGAGGGCCGGGGAATGAGCAGTTCTTC.

This chain joins TRBV9 and TRBJ1-2; 7 bases map to TRBD1. This CDR3 region has 15 residues. The germline gives CDR1 SGDLS, CDR2 YYNGEE. Losses at the gene ends were 3 bases for V and 0 bases for J; bases not matched to a gene: 5. CDR3 DNA sequence: TGTGCCAGCAGCGGGGGACAGTCCACTAACTATGGCTACACCTTC. Its protein product is CASSGGQSTNYGYTF.

This clone was seen a single time. V and J are TRBV4-1 and TRBJ2-2; D perhaps matches TRBD2 (6 bases). This CDR3 spans 18 amino acids. Per the germline V gene, CDR1 is MGHRA and CDR2 is YSYEKL. V lost 1 base and J lost 4, with 19 bases in between. The CDR3 sequence is CASSQGKGRGKTTGELFF. For the CDR3, the DNA is TGCGCCAGCAGCCAAGGGAAGGGGCGGGGTAAGACCACCGGGGAGCTGTTTTTT.

The chain combines TRBV7-8 with TRBJ2-3; TRBD1 aligns across 8 bases. The ends lost 6 bases at V and 2 bases at J; junction bases unmatched: 4. Germline CDR1 and CDR2: SGHVS and FQNEAQ. CDR3 length: 14 residues. The CDR3 is CASSRQGSTDTQYF. Written as DNA, the CDR3 is TGTGCCAGCAGTAGACAGGGGTCCACAGATACGCAGTATTTT.

This clone was counted once. The chain couples TRBV6-6 to TRBJ1-2, with a possible D match to TRBD1 (5 bases). Trimming removed 4 bases at V and 6 bases at J, with 15 bases between. Germline V CDR1 and CDR2: MNHNY, SVGAGI (reference sequence). The CDR3 covers 14 residues. The CDR3 DNA sequence: TGTGCCAGCAGTTCGTTCGGGACTAATAATGGCTACACCTTC. Its translation is CASSSFGTNNGYTF.

The J gene is TRBJ1-2, the V gene TRBV7-6; perhaps TRBD1 as D (6 bases). In germline, CDR1 is SGHVS, CDR2 FNYEAQ. V was cut by 1 base and J by 8 bases, with 11 bases left in between. This CDR3 spans 13 amino acids. CDR3 sequence: CASSLGVTGGYTF. The DNA for the CDR3 is TGTGCCAGCAGCTTAGGTGTGACAGGCGGCTACACCTTC. Combining the CDR3 with reference TRBV7-6 and TRBJ1-2 gives the whole variable domain GAGVSQSPRYKVTKRGQDVALRCDPISGHVSLYWYRQALGQGPEFLTYFNYEAQQDKSGLPNDRFSAERPEGSISTLTIQRTEQRDSAMYRCASSLGVTGGYTFGSGTRLTVV.

The V call is TRBV19, the J call TRBJ1-3, with D unclear. The CDR3 totals 15 residues. Per the germline V gene, CDR1 is LNHDA and CDR2 is SQIVND (reference sequence). The V end was cut by 1 base, the J end by 0 bases, with 7 bases between. CDR3 sequence reads: CASSIAGLSGNTIYF. The DNA of the CDR3 is TGTGCCAGTAGTATAGCTGGACTCTCTGGAAACACCATATATTTT. The whole variable domain, remainder taken from reference TRBV19 and TRBJ1-3, is DGGITQSPKYLFRKEGQNVTLSCEQNLNHDAMYWYRQDPGQGLRLIYYSQIVNDFQKGDIAEGYSVSREKKESFPLTVTSAQKNPTAFYLCASSIAGLSGNTIYFGEGSWLTVV.

This chain joins TRBV19 and TRBJ2-5; D is unclear. Trimming stripped 10 bases from V and 5 bases from J, with 14 bases between. The CDR3 loop spans 12 amino acids. Germline lookup yields CDR1 LNHDA and CDR2 SQIVND (reference sequence). CDR3: CATSLWSETQYF. The CDR3 region has the DNA TGTGCCACGTCTCTATGGAGCGAGACCCAGTACTTC. The entire variable domain, with the rest obtained from reference TRBV19 and TRBJ2-5, is as follows: DGGITQSPKYLFRKEGQNVTLSCEQNLNHDAMYWYRQDPGQGLRLIYYSQIVNDFQKGDIAEGYSVSREKKESFPLTVTSAQKNPTAFYLCATSLWSETQYFGPGTRLLVL.

V usage is TRBV6-6 and J usage is TRBJ2-7; D may be TRBD1 or TRBD2 (5 bases each). V was trimmed by 5 bases and J by 0 bases, leaving 11 bases between them. This CDR3 comprises 14 residues. Germline V gives CDR1 MNHNY, CDR2 SVGAGI (reference sequence). CDR3 sequence (DNA): TGTGCCAGCAGTGACTGGGGGATCTCCTACGAGCAGTACTTC. Translation gives CASSDWGISYEQYF.

The J gene is TRBJ2-3, the V gene TRBV6-5; D possibly uses TRBD1 or TRBD2 (5 bases each). CDR3 size: 15 residues. Germline V lookup: CDR1 MNHEY, CDR2 SVGAGI. The V end lost 2 bases, the J end lost 0 bases, and 9 bases lay between the germline ends. The DNA for the CDR3 is TGTGCCAGCAGTTACAGCCGGGACAGCACAGATACGCAGTATTTT. Residues: CASSYSRDSTDTQYF.

The rearrangement uses TRBV28 and TRBJ1-1; weak D call: TRBD1 (5 bases). The germline CDR1 and CDR2 sequences are MDHEN and SYDVKM. The ends were cut back, 3 bases at V and 6 bases at J, with 11 bases in the middle. The CDR3 is made up of 13 amino acids. The CDR3 nucleotides read TGTGCCAGCAGTTTGCAGGGTTTCGCTGAAGCTTTCTTT. Its protein product is CASSLQGFAEAFF.

This clone has a handful of counts. The chain carries TRBV6-5 and TRBJ2-7; possibly TRBD2 for D (6 bases). V was clipped by 4 bases and J by 3 bases, with 16 bases between them. The CDR3 has 15 residues. CDR1 MNHEY and CDR2 SVGAGI come from the germline V gene. The CDR3 DNA reads TGTGCCAGCAGTTTACTTTTTGCGGGGAACTACGAGCAGTACTTC. Protein product: CASSLLFAGNYEQYF.

The chain has TRBV4-1 and TRBJ1-2; 7 bases agree with TRBD1. Germline CDR1 and CDR2: MGHRA and YSYEKL. The CDR3 covers 16 residues. V dropped 11 bases and J dropped 1; count of bases not matched to a gene: 16. CDR3 sequence reads: CASQHLLQGNNYGYTF. Here the CDR3 DNA reads TGCGCCTCACAGCATTTGTTACAGGGGAATAACTATGGCTACACCTTC.

The chain recombines TRBV11-1 with TRBJ2-3; 8 bases agree with TRBD1. CDR1 is SGHAT and CDR2 is FQDESV in the germline V gene (reference sequence). V lost 3 bases and J lost 3; bases outside the gene matches: 5. The CDR3 has 15 amino acids. CDR3 sequence (DNA): TGTGCCAGCAGCTTGACAGGGGAGGAGACAGATACGCAGTATTTT. This codes for CASSLTGEETDTQYF.

V and J are TRBV19 and TRBJ1-3; D ambiguous. Germline CDR1 reads LNHDA; CDR2 reads SQIVND (reference sequence). V lost 5 bases and J 4 bases, leaving 15 bases between the germline ends. The CDR3 has 15 amino acids. CDR3 sequence: CASSPEGVSGNTIYF. In DNA, the CDR3 is TGTGCCAGTAGTCCAGAGGGAGTGAGCGGAAACACCATATATTTT.

About this clone itself: Distinct nucleotide sequences in the sample also encode this CDR3. The rearrangement links TRBV5-1 to TRBJ2-3; perhaps TRBD2 as D (5 bases). V lost 0 bases, J lost 0 bases, and 11 bases lay in between. CDR1 and CDR2 from the germline V gene are SGHRS and YFSETQ. CDR3 size: 16 residues. The CDR3 reads CASSLEAGGSTDTQYF. CDR3 DNA sequence: TGCGCCAGCAGCTTGGAGGCCGGCGGGAGCACAGATACGCAGTATTTT.

The gene calls are TRBV2 and TRBJ2-1, with unresolved D. Looked up from germline, CDR1 is SNHLY and CDR2 is FYNNEI. The CDR3 length is 15 residues. V was clipped by 9 bases and J by 0 bases, with 15 bases between them. The CDR3 protein is CARSWGRSSYNEQFF. The CDR3 nucleotides read TGTGCCAGATCTTGGGGAAGAAGCTCCTACAATGAGCAGTTCTTC. Based on the CDR3 plus reference TRBV2 and TRBJ2-1, the full variable domain is EPEVTQTPSHQVTQMGQEVILRCVPISNHLYFYWYRQILGQKVEFLVSFYNNEISEKSEIFDDQFSVERPDGSNFTLKIRSTKLEDSAMYFCARSWGRSSYNEQFFGPGTRLTVL.

The rearrangement joins TRBV15 to TRBJ2-1; D remains unclear. From germline, CDR1 is LNHNV and CDR2 YYDKDF (reference sequence). This CDR3 region has 15 residues. V lost 0 bases and J lost 1, with 7 bases in between. The CDR3: CATSREARSYNEQFF. CDR3 bases: TGTGCCACCAGCAGAGAGGCGAGATCCTACAATGAGCAGTTCTTC.

The chain combines TRBV5-1 with TRBJ2-3, with D unclear. The CDR3 loop spans 15 amino acids. Trimming left V 2 bases short and J 2 bases short, with 12 bases between. Per germline, CDR1 SGHRS and CDR2 YFSETQ. The CDR3 reads CASSFASPTTDTQYF. CDR3 nucleotides: TGCGCCAGCAGCTTCGCTTCGCCCACCACAGATACGCAGTATTTT.

The chain employs TRBV11-1 and TRBJ1-1; D gene ambiguous. V was cut by 5 bases and J by 6 bases, with 10 bases left in between. The CDR3 length is 12 residues. Germline assignment: CDR1 SGHAT and CDR2 FQDESV (reference sequence). CDR3 DNA: TGTGCCAGCAGCGGAGGAGGTTCTGAAGCTTTCTTT. Its protein product is CASSGGGSEAFF.

The V call is TRBV19, the J call TRBJ2-7, with no clear D. CDR3 length equals 13 residues. CDR1 is LNHDA, CDR2 SQIVND, per germline (reference sequence). V shed 10 bases and J shed 4 bases, with 17 bases lying between them. CDR3 DNA: TGTGCCACCTCCGGGCAGTTTGTGTACGAGCAGTACTTC. Translated: CATSGQFVYEQYF.

The rearrangement uses TRBV10-3 and TRBJ2-3; 16 positions agree with TRBD2. The CDR3 covers 17 residues. CDR1 and CDR2 from the germline V gene are ENHRY and SYGVKD. Trimming cost V 5 bases and J 1 base; bases outside gene matches: 3. CDR3 residues: CAISPGTSGRGTDTQYF. The CDR3 DNA follows: TGTGCCATCAGTCCCGGGACTAGCGGGAGGGGCACAGATACGCAGTATTTT.